One and the same sample provided the 8 T cell receptor beta chains below, sequenced in a study of regulatory T cells in long-lasting Graves disease. Library construction for TCR beta used iRepertoire HTBI primers and Arm-PCR of CDR3 regions. TCRdb processed the multiplex PCR reads anew with MiXCR; each CDR3 protein has one entry. The sample has roughly 560,000 distinct CDR3 sequences, about 16% seen once; the top ten hold 25%. As for time point: newly diagnosed GD, antithyroid drugs for less than 3 months. From RNA extracted from PBMCs, the TCR library was made. This same sample was also part of a study on T cells in Graves' hyperthyroidism and ophthalmopathy.

Here the sequenced sample was peripheral blood mononuclear cells (PBMCs), taken at new diagnosis, from a patient treated with antithyroid drugs. The source of these receptors is a woman in her forties or fifties with Graves disease.

This clonotype was detected a few times. The V call is TRBV5-1, the J call TRBJ2-2; D unresolved. Trimming pared 0 bases from V and 8 bases from J, leaving 8 bases between. The CDR3 is 13 amino acids. CDR1 and CDR2 from the germline V gene are SGHRS and YFSETQ. Here the CDR3 DNA reads TGCGCCAGCAGCTTGGCTAGTGGAGGGGAGCTGTTTTTT. Translating it yields CASSLASGGELFF.

This clonotype has just a few counts. The genes are TRBV19 and TRBJ2-2; D gene unclear. The ends were cut back, 3 bases at V and 3 bases at J, with 5 bases in the middle. From germline, CDR1 is LNHDA and CDR2 SQIVND (reference sequence). This CDR3 region has 13 residues. The CDR3 DNA reads TGTGCCAGTAGTATTCCGGACACCGGGGAGCTGTTTTTT. Its protein is CASSIPDTGELFF.

A few counts support this clonotype. The chain recombines TRBV6-1 with TRBJ1-1; D is ambiguous. Between the trimmed V and J ends, which lost 6 bases and 5 bases, there was a span of 10 bases. The length of the CDR3 is 12 residues. Per the germline V gene, CDR1 is MNHNS and CDR2 is SASEGT. As DNA, the CDR3 is TGTGCCAGCAGACGACGGGAAACTGAAGCTTTCTTT. This codes for CASRRRETEAFF.

This clonotype was recorded a few times. This chain uses TRBV6-6 with TRBJ2-7, with D possibly being TRBD1 (5 bases). The better agreement between TRBJ2-1 and the DNA end casts doubt on the J call. This CDR3 is 14 amino acids long. CDR1 and CDR2 (germline): MNHNY, SVGAGI (reference sequence). CDR3 residues: CASSYSMGPNEQFF. The DNA for the CDR3 is TGTGCCAGCAGTTACTCGATGGGGCCTAACGAGCAGTTCTTC.

In its sample, this clonotype was seen a few times. The V call is TRBV4-1, the J call TRBJ1-5; D perhaps matches TRBD1 (6 bases). V was trimmed by 1 base and J by 0 bases, leaving 13 bases between them. The CDR3 has 17 residues. The germline gives CDR1 MGHRA, CDR2 YSYEKL. This CDR3 reads CASSQAVQGLSNQPQHF. In DNA, the CDR3 is TGCGCCAGCAGCCAAGCGGTTCAGGGGCTTAGCAATCAGCCCCAGCATTTT.

This clonotype came up many times. The DNA for the CDR3 is TGTGCCAGCAGCTTAGGGGACGGTGAAGCTTTCTTT. Its protein product is CASSLGDGEAFF. The genes are TRBV7-9 and TRBJ1-1, with a weak D call TRBD1 (5 bases). V shed 1 base and J shed 7 bases, with 7 bases lying between them. The CDR3 runs 12 residues. Germline CDR1 is SEHNR and CDR2 is FQNEAQ (reference sequence).

This clonotype was recorded a few times. V is TRBV4-1 and J is TRBJ1-6; the D is unclear. CDR3 length: 18 residues. Germline CDR1 is MGHRA and CDR2 is YSYEKL. Trimming cost V 0 bases and J 0 bases, with 12 bases left between them. The CDR3 nucleotides are TGCGCCAGCAGCCAAGATCCTCTGCCGAGCTCCTATAATTCACCCCTCCACTTT. Translated: CASSQDPLPSSYNSPLHF.

This clonotype came up a few times. CDR3 in amino acids: CASSFWQSRAEKLFF. CDR3 DNA: TGTGCCAGCAGTTTTTGGCAGAGTCGAGCTGAAAAACTGTTTTTT. The chain joins TRBV12-3 or TRBV12-4 to TRBJ1-4; D not resolved. V lost 3 bases, J lost 7 bases, and 15 bases lay in between. This CDR3 comprises 15 residues.